This T cell receptor beta chain was sequenced in a study of metastatic and nonmetastatic thyroid tumors. Study overall: The study looked at repertoires side by side in blood and in tumor or nodule tissue from malignant and benign thyroid patients.

Not a single patient had been given any form of treatment at any point before undergoing thyroid surgery. V dropped 11 bases and J dropped 5 bases, with 16 bases sitting between them. Germline loops: CDR1 MNHNS, CDR2 SASEGT. This CDR3 comprises 13 residues. The table lists this clone with a few counts. TCRdb re-called clones from the PCR reads using MiXCR. The table lists tens of thousands of clones, 20% to 25% of them singletons, with around two fifths in the top ten. This clonotype originated in a female donor with papillary thyroid cancer or a benign thyroid nodule (not recorded which). Some clones in this sample may be carry-over from other donors' samples. The sequenced material came from blood. This rearrangement joins TRBV6-1 to TRBJ2-1; maybe TRBD2 (6 bases). DNA for the CDR3: TGTGCCGCACACCCGGGACTTGACAATGAGCAGTTCTTC. Its translation: CAAHPGLDNEQFF.